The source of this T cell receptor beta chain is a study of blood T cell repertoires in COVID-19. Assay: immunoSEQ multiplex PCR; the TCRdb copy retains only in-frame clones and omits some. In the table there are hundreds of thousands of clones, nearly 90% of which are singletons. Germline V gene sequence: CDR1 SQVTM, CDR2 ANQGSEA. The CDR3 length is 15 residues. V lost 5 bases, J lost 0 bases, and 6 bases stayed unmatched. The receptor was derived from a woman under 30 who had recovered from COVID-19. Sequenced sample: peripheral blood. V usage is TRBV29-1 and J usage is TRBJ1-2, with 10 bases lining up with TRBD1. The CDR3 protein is CSVWGGQGTNYGYTF. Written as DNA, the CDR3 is TGCAGCGTTTGGGGGGGACAGGGGACTAACTATGGCTACACCTTC.